The T cell receptor beta chain described here comes from a study of blood T cell repertoires in COVID-19 (TCRdb year 2020). Some background on the complete study: The collaborator samples originated in the United States, Italy and Spain and spanned the acute and convalescent phases of COVID-19. The material from the prospective study consisted of cDNA or gDNA derived from T cells, B-cell-depleted T cells, or PBMCs. Samples were obtained from the ongoing ImmuneRACE study (first 160 participants) and from some 1,300 subjects provided by 6 global collaborators. The repertoires were made available in a free public database intended to serve as a resource for research on the immune response to SARS-CoV-2. Nearly every sample came with metadata listing a de-identified subject ID, COVID-19 status, age in years and sex. HLA class I and class II types, where available, came from metadata supplied by the sample provider rather than from assay-based typing. The dataset comprised deeply sampled blood TCRbeta repertoires from subjects exposed to, actively infected with, or recovered from COVID-19. The full study reports these points: How much clinical and demographic metadata was included differed by source and by participant, and the metadata was provided uncurated.

The immunoSEQ Assay, a bias-controlled multiplex PCR, was used to amplify TCRbeta CDR3 regions from genomic DNA. The study's processing was this. Nucleated cell counts per sample were estimated from amplification of reference gene primers within the assay. Sequence reads were collapsed and filtered to measure the absolute abundance of every unique TCRbeta CDR3 rearrangement. For each sample, productive Simpson clonality was calculated as the square root of Simpson's diversity index over productive rearrangements. This immuneACCESS table, as held by TCRdb, lists in-frame sequences with V and J called but not all clones. Of the missing ones, under half trace to an unresolved V gene in checked studies; the others have no known cause. The V and J calls and clone size are taken from that table; D and trimming were inferred from the DNA. Across this sample there are 200,000 to 250,000 clones, with approximately 88% seen only once. The biggest ten clones account for approximately 3.5% of the sample.

In the prospective study, participants were about 18 to 95 years old, resided in 20 to 30 geographic areas of the United States, and were enrolled through a virtual design. In the prospective study, participants were assigned to cohorts based on the clinical history participants reported in a screening survey and a study questionnaire. Exposed participants had been in contact, within 2 weeks of entering the study, with a person who had a PCR-confirmed or clinician-diagnosed case of COVID-19. Mobile phlebotomists in the prospective study collected whole blood, serum and a nasopharyngeal or oropharyngeal swab from every participant. Prospective study participants could optionally give additional blood draws and questionnaires over an approximately 2-month period. Prospective study blood samples were shipped either frozen or at room temperature before DNA extraction. V loses 6 bases at its end and J loses 7 bases; junction bases beyond the gene matches: 8. The germline V gene provides CDR1 MNHEY and CDR2 SVGAGI. Spanning cysteine to phenylalanine, the CDR3 consists of 14 amino acids. Only the CDR3 DNA is retained, 42 bases long and in frame from the first base.

Concerning this clone itself: There is no known antigen for this receptor. No base quality information exists; no much larger clone differs at one position.

The sequence came from a young woman who had been exposed to COVID-19. This chain is built from TRBV6-5 and TRBJ1-5; 8 central nucleotides agree with TRBD1. What was sequenced was PBMCs or T cells enriched from blood (not recorded which). The nucleotide sequence reads TGTGCCAGCAGCCGGGCCAGGGGGCAACAGCCCCAGCATTTT. Translated, this gives CASSRARGQQPQHF.